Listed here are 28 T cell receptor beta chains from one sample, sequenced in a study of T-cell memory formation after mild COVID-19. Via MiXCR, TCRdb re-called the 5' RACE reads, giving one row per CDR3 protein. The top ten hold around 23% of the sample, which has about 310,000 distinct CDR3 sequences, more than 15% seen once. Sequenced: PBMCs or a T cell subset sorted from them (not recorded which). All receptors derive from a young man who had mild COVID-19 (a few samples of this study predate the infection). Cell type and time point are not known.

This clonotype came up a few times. The CDR3 coding sequence is TGTGCCAGCAGTTACCGACACTATAATGAGCAGTTCTTC. Translated: CASSYRHYNEQFF. J is TRBJ2-1 and V is TRBV3-1; D unresolved. CDR3 length: 13 residues. Germline CDR1 and CDR2: LGHDT and YNNKEL (reference sequence). Trimming took 6 bases from V and 7 from J, leaving 13 bases between them.

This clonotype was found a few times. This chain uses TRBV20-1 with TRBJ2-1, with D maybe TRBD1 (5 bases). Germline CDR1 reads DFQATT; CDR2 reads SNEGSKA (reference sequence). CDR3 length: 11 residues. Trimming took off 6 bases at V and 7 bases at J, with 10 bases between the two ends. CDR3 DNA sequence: TGCAGTGCAACAGACAGAAATGAGCAGTTCTTC. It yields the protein CSATDRNEQFF.

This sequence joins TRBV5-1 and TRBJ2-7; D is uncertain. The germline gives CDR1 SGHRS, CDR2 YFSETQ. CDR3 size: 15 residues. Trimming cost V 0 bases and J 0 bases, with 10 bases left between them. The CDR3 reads CASSLEGGFSYEQYF. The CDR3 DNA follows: TGCGCCAGCAGCTTGGAGGGCGGTTTCTCCTACGAGCAGTACTTC.

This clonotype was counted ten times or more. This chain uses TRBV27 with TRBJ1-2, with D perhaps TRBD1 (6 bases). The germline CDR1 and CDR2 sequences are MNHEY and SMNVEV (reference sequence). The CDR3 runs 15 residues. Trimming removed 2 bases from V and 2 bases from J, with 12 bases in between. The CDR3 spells CASSLAAGANYGYTF. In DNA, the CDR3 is TGTGCCAGCAGTTTAGCAGCAGGGGCCAACTATGGCTACACCTTC.

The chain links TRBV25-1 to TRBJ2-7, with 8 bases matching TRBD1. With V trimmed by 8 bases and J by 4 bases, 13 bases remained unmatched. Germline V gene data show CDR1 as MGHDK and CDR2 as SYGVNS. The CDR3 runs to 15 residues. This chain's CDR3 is CASAPWGQEYYEQYF. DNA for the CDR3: TGTGCCAGCGCGCCGTGGGGACAGGAATATTACGAGCAGTACTTC.

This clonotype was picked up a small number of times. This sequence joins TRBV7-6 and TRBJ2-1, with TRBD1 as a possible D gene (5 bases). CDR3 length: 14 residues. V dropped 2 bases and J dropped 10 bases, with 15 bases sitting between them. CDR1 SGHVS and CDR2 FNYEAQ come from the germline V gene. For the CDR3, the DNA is TGTGCCAGCAGCTTATTGGGGCTAGATGGCGAGCAGTTCTTC. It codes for CASSLLGLDGEQFF.

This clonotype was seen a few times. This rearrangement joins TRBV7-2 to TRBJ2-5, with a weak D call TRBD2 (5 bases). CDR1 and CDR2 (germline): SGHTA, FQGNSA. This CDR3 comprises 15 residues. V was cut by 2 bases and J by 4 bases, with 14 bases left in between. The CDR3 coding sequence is TGTGCCAGCAGCTTAAGGACTGGATCGGGAGAGACCCAGTACTTC. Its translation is CASSLRTGSGETQYF. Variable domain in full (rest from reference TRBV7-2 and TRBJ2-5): GAGVSQSPSNKVTEKGKDVELRCDPISGHTALYWYRQSLGQGLEFLIYFQGNSAPDKSGLPSDRFSAERTGGSVSTLTIQRTQQEDSAVYLCASSLRTGSGETQYFGPGTRLLVL.

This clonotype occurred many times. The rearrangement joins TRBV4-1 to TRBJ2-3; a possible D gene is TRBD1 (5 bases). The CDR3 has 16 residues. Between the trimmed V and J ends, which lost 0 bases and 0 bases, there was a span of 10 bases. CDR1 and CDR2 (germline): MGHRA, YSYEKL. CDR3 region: CASSQEGVPSTDTQYF. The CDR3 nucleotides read TGCGCCAGCAGCCAAGAAGGGGTCCCTAGCACAGATACGCAGTATTTT.

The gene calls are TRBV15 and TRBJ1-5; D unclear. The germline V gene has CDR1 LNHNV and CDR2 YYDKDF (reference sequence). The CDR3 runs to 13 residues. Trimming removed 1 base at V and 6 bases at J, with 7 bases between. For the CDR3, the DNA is TGTGCCACCAGCAGAGGGGTGGGTCAGCCCCAGCATTTT. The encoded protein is CATSRGVGQPQHF.

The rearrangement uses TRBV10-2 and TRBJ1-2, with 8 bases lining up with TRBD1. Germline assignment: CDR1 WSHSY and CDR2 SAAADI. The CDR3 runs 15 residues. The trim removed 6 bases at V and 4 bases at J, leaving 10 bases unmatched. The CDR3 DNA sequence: TGCGCCAGCAGGTTTTCAGGGGGCCACTTCTATGGCTACACCTTC. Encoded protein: CASRFSGGHFYGYTF.

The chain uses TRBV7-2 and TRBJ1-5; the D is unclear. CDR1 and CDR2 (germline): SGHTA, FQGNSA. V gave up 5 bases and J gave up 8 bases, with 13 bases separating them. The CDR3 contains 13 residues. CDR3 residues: CASSPRTEEPQHF. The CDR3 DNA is TGTGCCAGCAGCCCCCGGACCGAAGAGCCCCAGCATTTT.

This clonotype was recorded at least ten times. The CDR3 here is CASSLNRGANTEAFF. The CDR3 bases are TGTGCCAGCAGCTTGAACAGGGGCGCGAACACTGAAGCTTTCTTT. This sequence joins TRBV5-4 and TRBJ1-1; 7 bases fit TRBD1. The V segment lost 1 base and the J segment 1 base; nucleotides outside the gene matches: 4. The CDR3 runs to 15 residues. CDR1 and CDR2 (germline): SGHNT, YYREEE (reference sequence).

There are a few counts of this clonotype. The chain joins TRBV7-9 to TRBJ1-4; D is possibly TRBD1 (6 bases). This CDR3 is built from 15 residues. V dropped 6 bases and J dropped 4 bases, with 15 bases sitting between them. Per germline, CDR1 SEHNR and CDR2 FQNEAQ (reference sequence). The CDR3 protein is CASRPQGYGNEKLFF. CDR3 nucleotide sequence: TGTGCCAGCAGACCACAGGGATACGGTAATGAAAAACTGTTTTTT.

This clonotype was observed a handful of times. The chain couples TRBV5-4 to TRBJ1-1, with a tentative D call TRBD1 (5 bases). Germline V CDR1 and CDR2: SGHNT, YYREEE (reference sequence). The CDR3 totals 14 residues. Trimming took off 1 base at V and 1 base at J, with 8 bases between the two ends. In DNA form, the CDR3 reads TGTGCCAGCAGCTTGATCGACAGGAACACTGAAGCTTTCTTT. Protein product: CASSLIDRNTEAFF.

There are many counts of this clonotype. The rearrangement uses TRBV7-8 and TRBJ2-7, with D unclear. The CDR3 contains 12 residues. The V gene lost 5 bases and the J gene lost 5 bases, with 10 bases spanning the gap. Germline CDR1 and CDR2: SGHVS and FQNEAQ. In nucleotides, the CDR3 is TGTGCCAGCAGCCGTCAGAGTCACGAGCAGTACTTC. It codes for CASSRQSHEQYF.

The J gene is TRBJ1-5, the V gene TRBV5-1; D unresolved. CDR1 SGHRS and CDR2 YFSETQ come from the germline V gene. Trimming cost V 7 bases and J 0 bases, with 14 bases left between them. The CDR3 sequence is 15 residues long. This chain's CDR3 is CASRLAAGSNQPQHF. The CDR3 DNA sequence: TGCGCCAGCCGATTAGCCGCAGGTAGCAATCAGCCCCAGCATTTT. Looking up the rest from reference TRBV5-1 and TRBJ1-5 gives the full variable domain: KAGVTQTPRYLIKTRGQQVTLSCSPISGHRSVSWYQQTPGQGLQFLFEYFSETQRNKGNFPGRFSGRQFSNSRSEMNVSTLELGDSALYLCASRLAAGSNQPQHFGDGTRLSIL.

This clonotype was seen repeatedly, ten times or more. The CDR3 DNA is TGTGCCAGCAGCTTAGGCGTCTACGAGCAGTACTTC. Translating gives CASSLGVYEQYF. The V and J genes are TRBV7-2 and TRBJ2-7, with D uncertain. Germline CDR1 reads SGHTA; CDR2 reads FQGNSA. Trimming removed 1 base at V and 3 bases at J, with 4 bases between. This CDR3 is 12 amino acids long.

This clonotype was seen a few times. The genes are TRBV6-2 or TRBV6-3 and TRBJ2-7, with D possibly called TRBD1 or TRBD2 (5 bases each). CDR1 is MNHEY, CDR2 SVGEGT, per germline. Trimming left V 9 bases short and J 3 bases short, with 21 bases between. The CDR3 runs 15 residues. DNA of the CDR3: TGTGCCAGTAAGCGTTACCCGGGACCAGTCTACGAGCAGTACTTC. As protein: CASKRYPGPVYEQYF.

The CDR3 reads CASSPPGTPNYEQYF. The DNA for the CDR3 is TGTGCCAGCAGCCCGCCCGGGACACCGAACTACGAGCAGTACTTC. This chain joins TRBV4-2 and TRBJ2-7; perhaps TRBD1 as D (6 bases). Germline V gene data show CDR1 as LGHNA and CDR2 as YNFKEQ. V lost 4 bases, J lost 3 bases, and 16 bases lay in between. The CDR3 is made up of 15 amino acids.

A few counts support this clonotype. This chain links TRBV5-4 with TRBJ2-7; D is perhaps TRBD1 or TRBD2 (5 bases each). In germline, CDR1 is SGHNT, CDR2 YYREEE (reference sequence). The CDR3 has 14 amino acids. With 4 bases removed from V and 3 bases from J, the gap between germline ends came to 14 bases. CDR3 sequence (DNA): TGTGCCAGCAGCCCGGGGCCACATAGCTACGAGCAGTACTTC. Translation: CASSPGPHSYEQYF.

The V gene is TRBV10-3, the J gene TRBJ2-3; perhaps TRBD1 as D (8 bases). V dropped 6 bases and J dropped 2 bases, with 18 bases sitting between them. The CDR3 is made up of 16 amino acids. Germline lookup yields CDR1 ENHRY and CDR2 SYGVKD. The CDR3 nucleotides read TGTGCCATCAGGGCCGGACAGGGAGGGATCACAGATACGCAGTATTTT. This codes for CAIRAGQGGITDTQYF.

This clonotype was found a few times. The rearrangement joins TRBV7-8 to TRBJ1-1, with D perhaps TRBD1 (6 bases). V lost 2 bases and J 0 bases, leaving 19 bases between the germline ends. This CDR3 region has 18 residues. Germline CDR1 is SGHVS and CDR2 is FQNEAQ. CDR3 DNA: TGTGCCAGCAGCTTAAGGCTACGACAGGACCTTATGAACACTGAAGCTTTCTTT. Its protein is CASSLRLRQDLMNTEAFF.

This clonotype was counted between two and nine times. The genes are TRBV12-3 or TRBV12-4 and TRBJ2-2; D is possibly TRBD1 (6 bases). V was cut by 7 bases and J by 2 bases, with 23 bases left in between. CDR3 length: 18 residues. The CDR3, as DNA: TGTGCCAGCACCTTCTTTGACAGGATGGACAGAAACACCGGGGAGCTGTTTTTT. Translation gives CASTFFDRMDRNTGELFF.

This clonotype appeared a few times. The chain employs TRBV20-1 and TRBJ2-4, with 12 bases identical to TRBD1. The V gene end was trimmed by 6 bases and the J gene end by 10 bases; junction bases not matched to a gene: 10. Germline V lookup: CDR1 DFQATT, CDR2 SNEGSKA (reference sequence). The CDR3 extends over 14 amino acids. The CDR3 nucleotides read TGCAGTGCCGCGAGCGGGACAGGGGGCCAAATTCAGTACTTC. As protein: CSAASGTGGQIQYF.

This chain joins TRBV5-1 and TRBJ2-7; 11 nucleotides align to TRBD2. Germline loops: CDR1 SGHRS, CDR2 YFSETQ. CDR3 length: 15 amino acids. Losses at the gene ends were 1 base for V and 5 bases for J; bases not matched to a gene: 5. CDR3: CASSLSSGGSHEQYF. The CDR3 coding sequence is TGCGCCAGCAGCTTGTCTAGCGGGGGGTCCCACGAGCAGTACTTC.

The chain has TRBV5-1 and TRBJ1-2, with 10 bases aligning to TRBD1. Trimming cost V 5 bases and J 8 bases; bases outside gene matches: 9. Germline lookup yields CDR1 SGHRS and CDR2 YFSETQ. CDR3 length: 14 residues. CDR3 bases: TGCGCCAGCAGGATACGACAGGGGGCTGGAGGCTACACCTTC. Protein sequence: CASRIRQGAGGYTF.

The CDR3 nucleotides read TGTGCCAGCAGCCATAGGGGGTTCCAAGAGACCCAGTACTTC. Its translation is CASSHRGFQETQYF. The chain uses TRBV7-9 and TRBJ2-5, with a possible D match to TRBD1 (6 bases). Per the germline V gene, CDR1 is SEHNR and CDR2 is FQNEAQ (reference sequence). The CDR3 loop spans 14 amino acids. The germline V and J ends were trimmed by 5 bases and 1 base, with 11 bases remaining between them.

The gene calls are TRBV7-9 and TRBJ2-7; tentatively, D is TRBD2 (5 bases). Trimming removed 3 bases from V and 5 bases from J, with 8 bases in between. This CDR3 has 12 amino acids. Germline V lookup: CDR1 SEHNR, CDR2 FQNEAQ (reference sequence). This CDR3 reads CASSFGMNEQYF. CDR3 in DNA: TGTGCCAGCAGCTTCGGGATGAACGAGCAGTACTTC.